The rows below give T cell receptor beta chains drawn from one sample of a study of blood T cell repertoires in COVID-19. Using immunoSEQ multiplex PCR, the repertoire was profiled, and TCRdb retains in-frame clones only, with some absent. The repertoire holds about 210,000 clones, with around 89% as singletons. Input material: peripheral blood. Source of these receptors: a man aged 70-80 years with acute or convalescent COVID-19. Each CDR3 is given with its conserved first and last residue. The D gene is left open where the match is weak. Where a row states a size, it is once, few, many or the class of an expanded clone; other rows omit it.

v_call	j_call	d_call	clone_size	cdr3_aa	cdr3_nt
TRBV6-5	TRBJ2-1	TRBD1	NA	CASSPRTGGGEQFF	TGTGCCAGCAGTCCTAGGACAGGGGGCGGTGAGCAGTTCTTC
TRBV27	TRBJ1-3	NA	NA	CASSLSGILGNTIYF	TGTGCCAGCAGTTTGAGCGGGATCTTGGGAAACACCATATATTTT
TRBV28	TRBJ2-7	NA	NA	CASSPIGLLSYEQYF	TGTGCCAGCAGCCCCATCGGGTTACTCTCCTACGAGCAGTACTTC
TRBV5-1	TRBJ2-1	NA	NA	CASSLGGQLNEQFF	TGCGCCAGCAGCTTGGGGGGCCAACTCAATGAGCAGTTCTTC
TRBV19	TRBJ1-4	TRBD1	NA	CASSLRTGGNEKLFF	TGTGCCAGTAGTCTTCGGACAGGGGGCAATGAAAAACTGTTTTTT
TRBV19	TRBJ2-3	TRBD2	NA	CASSIGLAGTSTDTQYF	TGTGCCAGTAGTATAGGACTAGCGGGAACTAGCACAGATACGCAGTATTTT
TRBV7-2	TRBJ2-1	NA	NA	CASSPLSGRSYNEQFF	TGTGCCAGCAGCCCCCTTAGCGGTCGCTCCTACAATGAGCAGTTCTTC
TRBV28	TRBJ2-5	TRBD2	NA	CASRAGGETQYF	TGTGCCAGCAGGGCGGGGGGAGAGACCCAGTACTTC
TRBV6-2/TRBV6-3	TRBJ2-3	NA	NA	CASSYGRGEQQYF	TGTGCCAGCAGTTACGGCAGGGGGGAACAGCAGTATTTT
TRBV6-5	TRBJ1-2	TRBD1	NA	CASSRAGQGSDGYTF	TGTGCCAGCAGTCGAGCAGGACAGGGTTCGGATGGCTACACCTTC
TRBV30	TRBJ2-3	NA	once	CAWSVGHSDTQYF	TGTGCCTGGAGTGTTGGACACTCCGATACGCAGTATTTT
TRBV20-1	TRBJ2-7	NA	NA	CSASLWRSGSVYEQYF	TGCAGTGCTAGTCTATGGAGGAGCGGCTCGGTCTACGAGCAGTACTTC
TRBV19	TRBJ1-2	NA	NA	CASSAQGTRGVGYGYTF	TGTGCCAGTAGTGCCCAGGGAACCAGGGGTGTGGGCTATGGCTACACCTTC
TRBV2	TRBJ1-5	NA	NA	CASSTQGRDQPQHF	TGTGCCAGCAGTACACAGGGAAGAGATCAGCCCCAGCATTTT
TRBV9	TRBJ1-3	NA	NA	CASSVESAGSSSGNTIYF	TGTGCCAGCAGCGTCGAATCCGCCGGGAGTAGCTCTGGAAACACCATATATTTT
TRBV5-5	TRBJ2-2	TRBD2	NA	CASSLRLAGGPRNTGELFF	TGTGCCAGCAGCCTACGACTAGCGGGAGGGCCTAGGAACACCGGGGAGCTGTTTTTT
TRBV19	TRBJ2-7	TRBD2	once	CASSLRLAGGAYEQYF	TGTGCCAGTAGTCTCCGACTAGCGGGAGGGGCCTACGAGCAGTACTTC
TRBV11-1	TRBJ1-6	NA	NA	CASSLNRVTSSPLHF	TGTGCCAGCAGCCTAAACAGGGTTACGAGTTCACCCCTCCACTTT
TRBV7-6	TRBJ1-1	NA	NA	CASSSRRDTEAFF	TGTGCCAGCAGCTCCCGGAGAGACACTGAAGCTTTCTTT
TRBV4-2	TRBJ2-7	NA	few	CASSQVSGQPTSYEQYF	TGTGCCAGCAGCCAGGTCAGTGGACAGCCCACGTCCTACGAGCAGTACTTC
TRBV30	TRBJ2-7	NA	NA	CAWSSDSPYEQYF	TGTGCCTGGAGTAGCGACAGCCCCTACGAGCAGTACTTC
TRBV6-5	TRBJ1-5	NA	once	CASSPTGLGQPQHF	TGTGCCAGCAGTCCTACAGGGTTAGGTCAGCCCCAGCATTTT
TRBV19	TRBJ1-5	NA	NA	CASSIDGRETWSQHF	TGTGCCAGTAGTATAGATGGACGGGAGACTTGGTCCCAGCATTTT
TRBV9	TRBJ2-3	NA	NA	CASSVWAGSTDTQYF	TGTGCCAGCAGCGTATGGGCGGGGAGCACAGATACGCAGTATTTT
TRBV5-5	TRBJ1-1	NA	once	CASSSGGQGFSTEAFF	TGTGCCAGCAGCTCCGGGGGGCAGGGTTTTTCCACTGAAGCTTTCTTT
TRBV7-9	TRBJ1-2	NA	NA	CASSLARLEGRGYTF	TGTGCCAGCAGCTTAGCGAGGCTGGAGGGGCGCGGCTACACCTTC
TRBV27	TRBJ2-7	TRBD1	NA	CASSPSRTGVPYEQYF	TGTGCCAGCAGTCCTAGCCGGACAGGGGTTCCCTACGAGCAGTACTTC
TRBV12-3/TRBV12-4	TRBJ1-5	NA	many	CASRRFNQPQHF	TGTGCCAGCAGACGGTTCAATCAGCCCCAGCATTTT
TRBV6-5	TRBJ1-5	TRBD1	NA	CASRRDRNSNQPQHF	TGTGCCAGCAGGAGGGACAGGAATAGCAATCAGCCCCAGCATTTT
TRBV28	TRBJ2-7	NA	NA	CSSRQDYEQYF	TGTAGTTCTCGACAGGACTACGAGCAGTACTTC
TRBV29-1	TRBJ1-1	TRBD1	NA	CSAKQGGGTEAFF	TGCAGCGCTAAACAGGGGGGCGGCACTGAAGCTTTCTTT
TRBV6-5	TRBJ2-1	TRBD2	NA	CASKRGTSVGDEQFF	TGTGCCAGTAAACGCGGGACTAGCGTTGGGGATGAGCAGTTCTTC
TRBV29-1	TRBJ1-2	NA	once	CSVEDQWQTNYGYTF	TGCAGCGTTGAAGATCAGTGGCAGACTAACTATGGCTACACCTTC
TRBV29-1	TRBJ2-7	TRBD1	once	CSVRQGAAYEQYF	TGCAGCGTTAGACAGGGGGCCGCCTACGAGCAGTACTTC
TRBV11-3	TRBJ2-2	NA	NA	CASQRANTGELFF	TGTGCCAGCCAGCGGGCGAACACCGGGGAGCTGTTTTTT
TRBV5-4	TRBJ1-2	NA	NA	CASSLSGNGYTF	TGTGCCAGCAGCTTGTCAGGGAACGGCTACACCTTC
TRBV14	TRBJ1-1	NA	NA	CASSPRLGAGNTEAFF	TGTGCCAGCAGCCCCCGGTTAGGGGCAGGGAACACTGAAGCTTTCTTT
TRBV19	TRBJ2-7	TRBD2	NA	CASRPGLAGVYEQYF	TGTGCCAGTAGACCGGGACTAGCGGGAGTCTACGAGCAGTACTTC
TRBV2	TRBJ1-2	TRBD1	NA	CASRGTARGSGGGYTF	TGTGCCAGCAGAGGGACAGCCAGGGGAAGTGGTGGTGGCTACACCTTC
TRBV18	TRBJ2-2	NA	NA	CASSLRQDQNTGELFF	TGTGCCAGCTCACTAAGACAAGACCAGAACACCGGGGAGCTGTTTTTT
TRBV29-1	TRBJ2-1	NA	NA	CSLSPRYNEQFF	TGCAGCCTATCCCCCAGGTACAATGAGCAGTTCTTC